A selection of T cell receptor beta chains follows, all from one sample in a study of radiation and T cells in renal cell carcinoma. Sequenced by immunoSEQ multiplex PCR; TCRdb stores in-frame clones only, minus some. The sample includes about 23,000 clones, roughly half of them seen just once. The material was tumor tissue, obtained from a patient whose treatment was nephrectomy without radiotherapy. Receptors were obtained from a human donor with renal cell carcinoma. Both conserved end residues are part of each CDR3. D genes are given only for firm matches. Clone size appears in some rows only: once, few, many, or a class for an expanded clone.

j_call v_call clone_size d_call cdr3_aa cdr3_nt
TRBJ1-1 TRBV7-2 few - CASSLILLNTEAFF TGTGCCAGCAGCTTAATTCTTTTGAACACTGAAGCTTTCTTT
TRBJ2-1 TRBV6-1 - TRBD1 CASSEPRGRNEQFF TGTGCCAGCAGTGAGCCCAGGGGGCGTAATGAGCAGTTCTTC
TRBJ2-5 TRBV7-2 once TRBD2 CASSRTSGGTQETQYF TGTGCCAGCAGCAGGACTAGCGGGGGTACGCAAGAGACCCAGTACTTC
TRBJ1-1 TRBV29-1 - - CSVGPGAAEAFF TGCAGCGTTGGGCCGGGGGCGGCTGAAGCTTTCTTT
TRBJ2-1 TRBV2 - TRBD2 CASSGTSYTEQFF TGTGCCAGCAGTGGGACTAGCTACACGGAGCAGTTCTTC
TRBJ2-7 TRBV19 few TRBD1 CASSIRGQGSYEQYF TGTGCCAGTAGTATCCGCGGACAGGGGTCCTACGAGCAGTACTTC
TRBJ2-2 TRBV10-3 few - CAISDPGWDTGELFF TGTGCCATCAGTGATCCGGGATGGGACACCGGGGAGCTGTTTTTT
TRBJ2-1 TRBV6-6 - TRBD2 CASSTRLAGRGEQFF TGTGCCAGCAGCACCCGACTAGCGGGGAGGGGTGAGCAGTTCTTC
TRBJ1-2 TRBV7-9 - TRBD1 CASSLSRTGGALGYTF TGTGCCAGCAGCTTATCTCGGACAGGGGGCGCATTAGGCTACACCTTC
TRBJ2-2 TRBV7-9 - TRBD2 CASTTTSETVTRGELFF TGTGCCAGCACCACGACTAGCGAAACCGTAACGCGCGGGGAGCTGTTTTTT
TRBJ1-1 TRBV7-9 - - CASSLLTDNTEAFF TGTGCCAGCAGCTTACTTACAGACAACACTGAAGCTTTCTTT
TRBJ2-7 TRBV7-2 - - CASSSPDGYREQYF TGTGCCAGCAGCTCGCCCGACGGGTACCGGGAGCAGTACTTC
TRBJ1-1 TRBV5-6 few - CASSLIWAQNTEAFF TGTGCCAGCAGCTTGATTTGGGCACAAAACACTGAAGCTTTCTTT
TRBJ1-3 TRBV14 - - CASSLRSSGNTIYF TGTGCCAGCAGCCTACGGAGCTCTGGAAACACCATATATTTT
TRBJ1-1 TRBV5-1 few - CASSLDAAGSGKAFF TGCGCCAGCAGCTTGGACGCGGCTGGGTCGGGAAAAGCTTTCTTT